These 7 T cell receptor beta chains originate from one sample sequenced in a study of CD4 T cells in relation to SARS-CoV-2 and coronaviruses. Before the COVID-19 pandemic, during about 2011-2019, CD4+ T cells were taken from unexposed donors. The cells were cultured for around ten days before CD4+ T cells were isolated. Produced via immunoSEQ multiplex PCR; TCRdb's table is partial and in-frame only. The table records 16,000 or so clones, 65% to 85% of them present only once. These receptors are not linked to any known antigen. The sequenced material came from CD4+ T cells from PBMCs, cultured in vitro. The receptors shown here come from a human donor in good health.

This clone appeared once. The gene calls are TRBV12-3 or TRBV12-4 and TRBJ1-2; a weak D match, TRBD1 (5 bases). The CDR3 covers 13 residues. The ends were cut back, 5 bases at V and 4 bases at J, with 11 bases in the middle. The DNA for the CDR3 is TGTGCCAGCAGTCCCCGGGACTCCTATGGCTACACCTTC. Amino acids: CASSPRDSYGYTF.

This clone turned up a few times. This specimen includes other DNA sequences encoding the same CDR3. V gene TRBV5-6 combines with J gene TRBJ1-1; D is ambiguous. The CDR3 consists of 11 residues. The V gene's germline CDR1 is SGHDT and CDR2 YYEEEE. Between the trimmed V and J ends, which lost 0 bases and 7 bases, there was a span of 4 bases. The CDR3 sequence is CASSLAGEAFF. The CDR3 nucleotides are TGTGCCAGCAGCTTGGCGGGTGAAGCTTTCTTT.

This chain connects TRBV7-3 to TRBJ2-1, with D possibly being TRBD1 (6 bases). CDR3 length equals 15 residues. Germline V gene data show CDR1 as SGHTA and CDR2 as FQGTGA. Deletions cut 4 bases from V and 5 bases from J, with 15 bases between. This CDR3 is CASSSDRSFHNEQFF. As DNA, the CDR3 is TGTGCCAGCAGCTCCGACAGGAGCTTCCACAATGAGCAGTTCTTC.

The chain couples TRBV11-3 to TRBJ2-7; D is uncertain. This CDR3 has 13 amino acids. Trimming removed 5 bases at V and 0 bases at J, with 8 bases between. Germline assignment: CDR1 SGHNT and CDR2 YENEEA. The CDR3 bases are TGTGCCAGCAGCAGGCAGAGCTCCTACGAGCAGTACTTC. Translated: CASSRQSSYEQYF.

This chain uses TRBV28 with TRBJ2-7, with TRBD1 as a possible D gene (5 bases). CDR1 MDHEN and CDR2 SYDVKM come from the germline V gene. V gave up 6 bases and J gave up 2 bases, with 17 bases separating them. This CDR3 has 15 amino acids. CDR3 DNA: TGTGCCAGCAGGACCAATCGACAGTACCCCTACGAGCAGTACTTC. Encoded protein: CASRTNRQYPYEQYF.

This chain's CDR3 is CASSLESSTDTQYF. The CDR3 coding sequence is TGTGCCAGCAGCTTAGAATCTAGCACAGATACGCAGTATTTT. The chain carries TRBV7-8 and TRBJ2-3; D is unclear. Per germline, CDR1 SGHVS and CDR2 FQNEAQ. V was shortened by 1 base and J by 0 bases, with 5 bases between the two germline ends. The CDR3 sequence is 14 residues long.

J is TRBJ1-2 and V is TRBV20-1, with D tentatively TRBD1 (5 bases). The CDR3 has 11 residues. Germline assignment: CDR1 DFQATT and CDR2 SNEGSKA (reference sequence). The germline V and J ends were trimmed by 3 bases and 9 bases, with 11 bases remaining between them. The DNA for the CDR3 is TGCAGTGCTAGTCGGGGCCGGAGCTACACCTTC. Protein product: CSASRGRSYTF.